The clone carrying this T cell receptor beta chain was seen many times. What it binds is unknown. V gave up 5 bases and J gave up 2 bases; unmatched junction bases: 6. CDR3 length: 15 amino acids. Germline V CDR1 and CDR2: MNHEY, SMNVEV (reference sequence). The investigators amplified TCR beta CDR3 regions from RNA transcripts. The primer set for the first-round RT-PCR of the TCR CDR3 was HTBI. In TCRdb, the multiplex PCR reads were re-called with MiXCR into one record per CDR3 protein. The data hold 600,000 to 650,000 distinct CDR3 sequences, with 15% to 20% observed a single time. These data come from a study of T cells in Graves' hyperthyroidism and ophthalmopathy. The study, taken as a whole, reports: Onset of ophthalmopathy came a median roughly 6 months after the model predicted it. Most thyroid-expanded clonotypes above 0.001 were also found in blood.

Fresh peripheral blood, 10 ml, was the source of the PBMCs. The J gene is TRBJ2-7, the V gene TRBV27, with 10 bases that match TRBD2. The TCR comes from a woman aged 25-40 years with Graves' hyperthyroidism. Input material: blood. CDR3 DNA: TGTGCCAGCAGTGTCGGACTAGCGGTGGCCTACGAGCAGTACTTC. Encoded protein: CASSVGLAVAYEQYF.